This TCR beta chain was identified during a study of blood T cell repertoires in COVID-19 (dated by TCRdb to about 2020). Some background on the complete study: Samples from collaborators originated in the United States, Italy and Spain and spanned both the acute and convalescent phases of COVID-19. The samples were drawn from the first 160 participants of the ongoing ImmuneRACE study and from under 1,500 subjects provided by 6 global collaborators. Where available, HLA class I and class II types were taken from metadata supplied by the sample provider and were not determined by assay-based typing. The dataset comprised deeply sampled blood TCRbeta repertoires from subjects exposed to, actively infected with, or recovered from COVID-19. The material from the prospective study consisted of cDNA or gDNA derived from T cells, B-cell-depleted T cells, or PBMCs. The repertoires were made available in a free public database intended to serve as a resource for research on the immune response to SARS-CoV-2. A de-identified subject ID, COVID-19 status, age in years and sex were almost always included in the sample metadata. Results and caveats for the whole study, not just this receptor: The quantity of clinical and demographic metadata differed by source and by participant and was supplied without curation.

Collaborating institutions collected whole blood in K2EDTA tubes following their own protocols. Collaborator samples were shipped for TCRbeta analysis as frozen whole blood, isolated PBMCs, or DNA extracted from either sample type. Trimming leaves V shorter by 4 bases and J shorter by 6 bases, with the junction holding 8 bases beyond the gene matches. In the germline V gene, CDR1 corresponds to SGHAT and CDR2 to FQNNGV. The CDR3, cysteine through phenylalanine, is 17 amino acids long. Only CDR3 DNA is held: 51 bases, read in frame from base 1. Comment on this clone: No cognate antigen has been identified for it. No qualities accompany the bases; no much larger clone lies one base away.

TCRbeta CDR3 regions were amplified from genomic DNA using the immunoSEQ Assay, a bias-controlled multiplex PCR. In the authors' own workflow: The number of nucleated cells in each sample was estimated by amplification of reference gene primers within the assay. Sequence reads were collapsed and filtered to measure the absolute abundance of every unique TCRbeta CDR3 rearrangement. For each sample, productive Simpson clonality was calculated by taking the square root of Simpson's diversity index across productive rearrangements. TCRdb stores this immuneACCESS table with in-frame sequences only. Part of the clones is absent; in the studies checked, under half of the shortfall reflects unresolved V genes, and no reason is known for the rest. V, J and clone size derive from that table, while D and trimming were established from the DNA sequence. The sample has about 58,000 clones on record, approximately 89% of them singletons. Jointly, the top ten make up approximately 14% of the sample.

The source is an older woman with active COVID-19. The chain uses TRBV11-2 and TRBJ2-1, with TRBD2 identical over 14 junction bases. Sequencing used peripheral blood. The CDR3 protein: CASSSGTSGGLGNEQFF. The nucleotides are TGTGCCAGCAGCTCCGGGACTAGCGGGGGTTTAGGCAATGAGCAGTTCTTC.